Sequencing of this TCR beta chain was carried out in a study of OX40 agonist ivuxolimab in advanced cancers. Study-level background: Ivuxolimab, which targeted the costimulatory receptor OX40 (CD134), was an agonistic, fully human IgG2 monoclonal antibody. Prior anti-PD-1, anti-PD-L1 or anti-CTLA-4 therapy was permitted, and approximately 41% of dose-escalation patients had received checkpoint inhibitors. In the dose-escalation cohort, 75% to 85% of patients were male, and the mean age was roughly 60 years with a range of roughly 23 to 79. Partial responses were achieved by three dose-escalation patients, of whom one had hepatocellular carcinoma and two had cutaneous melanoma. Intravenous ivuxolimab was administered to patients every 2 weeks at six dose levels: 0.01, 0.1, 0.3, 1.5, 3 and 10 mg/kg. Of the approximately 50 patients in dose escalation, 19 had hepatocellular carcinoma, around 15 had melanoma, 9 had renal cell carcinoma and 9 had head and neck cancer. The paper covers the monotherapy dose-escalation part of the phase I ivuxolimab trial, which included N = 52 patients. The point of sequencing TCRbeta in the periphery was to test whether ivuxolimab changed TCR sequence diversity and drove clonal T-cell expansion. The study at large found these results: At doses of 0.1 to 3.0 mg/kg, clonal expansion of both CD4+ and CD8+ T cells in blood was seen between baseline and week 6. Low levels of normalized T-cell clonal expansion were also seen in some nonresponding patients. In partial responders in the 0.1-3.0 mg/kg groups, normalized peripheral clonal expansion was found to be among the lowest, especially among CD8+ T cells. The antigen specificity of the clonally expanded peripheral T cells was not determined. After ivuxolimab, expanded clones were on average more numerous among CD8+ T cells than among CD4+ T cells.

As regards this clone: The clone's antigen remains unknown. No base quality information exists; no much larger clone differs at one position.

CDR1 and CDR2 were assigned from the germline V gene as KGHSH and LQKENI. The CDR3 has 16 amino acids, counting the end cysteine and phenylalanine. CDR3 DNA only is kept here, 48 bases in frame from base 1. Relative to germline, V is missing 2 bases and J is missing 6 bases, with 9 bases of the junction outside any gene match. Patients with a history of autoimmune disease or receiving systemic immunosuppression were excluded from the trial. Peripheral blood for TCR sequencing was drawn from every dose cohort at baseline, at cycle 4 day 1 and at cycle 7 day 1. The samples were drawn from a first-in-human, open-label, multicenter phase I dose-escalation trial of ivuxolimab. The trial enrolled adults with locally advanced or metastatic head and neck squamous cell, hepatocellular, melanoma or renal cell carcinoma. Before TCR sequencing, CD4+ and CD8+ T cells were separately sorted from peripheral blood.

Genomic DNA was isolated from the sorted cells so that the TCRbeta CDR3 region could be sequenced. The immunoSEQ Assay was used to sequence the TCRbeta CDR3 regions. TCRdb re-hosts the immuneACCESS table, in-frame sequences only. Its copies lack some clones; in the studies checked, an unresolved V gene accounts for under half of them, and the cause for the rest is not known. Within this sample are 75,000 to 95,000 clones, with about 91% of them counted one time only. The biggest ten clones account for about 2.3% of the sample. The sequence derives from an adult with an advanced solid tumor such as melanoma, head and neck, liver or kidney cancer. The chain is assembled from TRBV18 and TRBJ2-2; 7 bases in the middle match TRBD2. The material was CD4+ or CD8+ T cells sorted from blood, obtained in a trial of the OX40 agonist ivuxolimab. CDR3 region: CASSPGAGVVSGELFF. The DNA sequence is given as TGTGCCAGCTCACCAGGGGCGGGAGTTGTATCCGGGGAGCTGTTTTTT.